The sequence of this T cell receptor (beta chain) was determined in a study of T cells in Graves' hyperthyroidism and ophthalmopathy. Study-wide findings and caveats: Most thyroid clonotypes expanded above 0.001 were also detected in blood.

Using RNA transcripts as the source, TCR beta CDR3 regions were amplified. RT-PCR in the first round (using the HTBI primer set) targeted the TCR CDR3. TCRdb re-called the multiplex PCR reads through MiXCR, storing one row per CDR3 protein. The sample shows about 260,000 distinct CDR3 sequences, 25% to 30% of them seen only once. Over 8 ml fresh peripheral blood yielded the PBMCs. In this sample, this clonotype turned up many times. Its matching antigen is unknown. Trimming took off 2 bases at V and 2 bases at J, with 15 bases between the two ends. Germline V gene data show CDR1 as DFQATT and CDR2 as SNEGSKA (reference sequence). The CDR3 is made up of 15 amino acids.

Material: blood. The chain employs TRBV20-1 and TRBJ2-5; either TRBD1 or TRBD2 may fit D (5 bases each). The origin of this receptor is a middle-aged man with Graves' hyperthyroidism that later progressed to Graves' ophthalmopathy. In DNA form, the CDR3 reads TGCAGTGCTAGAAATACGGGACGCCCTCAAGAGACCCAGTACTTC. This codes for CSARNTGRPQETQYF.